Listed below are T cell receptor beta chains from one sample, sequenced in a study of cytomegalovirus exposure and HLA in healthy donors. The data were produced by immunoSEQ multiplex PCR, yet TCRdb's version contains in-frame clones alone and is incomplete. The profile shows about 120,000 clones, roughly 71% of them singletons. Material: PBMCs. Source of these receptors: a woman between 40 and 50 years old in good health and CMV-seropositive. Each CDR3 is given with its conserved first and last residue. The order of the fields is clone size, V gene, J gene, D gene, CDR3 DNA, CDR3 protein. D genes are given only for firm matches. Clone sizes are given selectively: once, few, many, or a class where the clone is expanded.

.	TRBV5-4	TRBJ2-7	.	TGTGCCAGCAGCTTGGGGGGGGAGATGGTCTACGAGCAGTACTTC	CASSLGGEMVYEQYF
.	TRBV19	TRBJ2-3	TRBD2	TGTGCCAGTAGTTCTCTAGCGGGAATCGCAGATACGCAGTATTTT	CASSSLAGIADTQYF
.	TRBV5-1	TRBJ2-1	TRBD1	TGCGCCAGCAGCTTGGACAGGGGGCAGTCCTACAATGAGCAGTTCTTC	CASSLDRGQSYNEQFF
.	TRBV9	TRBJ2-2	TRBD1	TGTGCCAGCAGCGTACGGACAGGGGCCACCGGGGAGCTGTTTTTT	CASSVRTGATGELFF
.	TRBV10-3	TRBJ2-7	.	TGTGCCATCAGTGAACCCCGGGATTCCCTGCTGTGCGAGCAGTACTTC	CAISEPRDSLLCEQYF
.	TRBV28	TRBJ2-7	.	TGTGCCAGCAGCGAGTTCGGGGGGCCGTTCGGCTACGAGCAGTACTTC	CASSEFGGPFGYEQYF
.	TRBV30	TRBJ2-2	.	TGTGCCTGGAGTTTTACAGGGTCAGACGGGGAGCTGTTTTTT	CAWSFTGSDGELFF
.	TRBV27	TRBJ1-5	.	TGTGCCAGCAGTTTATTACAGCATCAGCCCCAGCATTTT	CASSLLQHQPQHF
.	TRBV30	TRBJ2-4	TRBD1	TGTGCCTGCAAGGACAGGGCGTTGGCCAAAAACATTCAGTACTTC	CACKDRALAKNIQYF
.	TRBV7-9	TRBJ1-1	TRBD1	TGTGCCAGCAGCTTAGGCGACAGGGGACCGAACACTGAAGCTTTCTTT	CASSLGDRGPNTEAFF
once	TRBV5-1	TRBJ1-1	TRBD1	TGCGCCAGCAGTAAGACAGGGCCTATGAACACTGAAGCTTTCTTT	CASSKTGPMNTEAFF
few	TRBV9	TRBJ1-2	.	TGTGCCAGCAGCGTAGAGGGAGGGTATGGCTACACCTTC	CASSVEGGYGYTF
.	TRBV4-3	TRBJ2-7	.	TGCGCCAGCAGCCGATCCCCGAGCTCCTACGAGCAGTACTTC	CASSRSPSSYEQYF
.	TRBV7-2	TRBJ1-1	.	TGTGCCAGCAGCTTAAACAGGGCCGAAGCTTTCTTT	CASSLNRAEAFF
.	TRBV6-5	TRBJ1-2	TRBD1	TGTGCCAGCAGTTACTCCGGACAGGGGGCGGAAGGCTACACCTTC	CASSYSGQGAEGYTF
.	TRBV27	TRBJ2-7	.	TGTGCCAGCAGTTTGGCCCCTGGGCCCTACGAGCAGTACTTC	CASSLAPGPYEQYF
.	TRBV6-1	TRBJ1-1	.	TGTGCCAGCAGGTACAGCGGGCTTCTGGAAGCTTTCTTT	CASRYSGLLEAFF
many	TRBV7-2	TRBJ1-1	TRBD1	TGTGCCAGCAGCCGGGACAGAGCGAACACTGAAGCTTTCTTT	CASSRDRANTEAFF
.	TRBV7-2	TRBJ2-7	TRBD2	TGTGCCAGCAGCTTAGTGATCGTGGCTAGCGGGAGCTCATCCTACGAGCAGTACTTC	CASSLVIVASGSSSYEQYF
.	TRBV4-3	TRBJ2-1	.	TGCGCCAGCAGCCAAGATCCGGGTGGGAGCTCCTACAATGAGCAGTTCTTC	CASSQDPGGSSYNEQFF
few	TRBV7-2	TRBJ2-7	TRBD1	TGTGCCAGCAGGGATAACAGGGGTTCCTACGAGCAGTACTTC	CASRDNRGSYEQYF
.	TRBV6-5	TRBJ1-2	.	TGTGCCAGCAGTTACGCAGGGGATGGCTATGGCTACACCTTC	CASSYAGDGYGYTF
.	TRBV10-1	TRBJ2-7	.	TGCGCCAGCAGTGAGGGGGCTAGCGAATCCTACGAGCAGTACTTC	CASSEGASESYEQYF
once	TRBV28	TRBJ1-2	.	TGTGCCAGCAGTTTATCTACAGGGTACTATGGCTACACCTTC	CASSLSTGYYGYTF
.	TRBV19	TRBJ2-7	TRBD1	TGTGCCACCTCGACAGGGGCTCCCTACGAGCAGTACTTC	CATSTGAPYEQYF
few	TRBV19	TRBJ1-2	TRBD1	TGTGCCAGTAGCCAAACAGGGGATCGTTACTATGGCTACACCTTC	CASSQTGDRYYGYTF
.	TRBV5-1	TRBJ1-1	TRBD1	TGCGCCAGCAGCTTGTGGGCAGGGGGCGCAGGAAAAACTGAAGCTTTCTTT	CASSLWAGGAGKTEAFF
.	TRBV5-1	TRBJ2-1	TRBD2	TGCGCCAGCAGCTCCGGGACTAGCGGGGGGGCCGGTGAGCAGTTCTTC	CASSSGTSGGAGEQFF
.	TRBV5-1	TRBJ2-5	.	TGCGCCAGCATACCGGGAGAAGTCCCGTTACAAGAGACCCAGTACTTC	CASIPGEVPLQETQYF
.	TRBV10-3	TRBJ1-2	.	TGTGCCATCAGTGACTATTTTCCGGGTGGCTACACCTTC	CAISDYFPGGYTF
.	TRBV15	TRBJ2-1	.	TGTGCCACCAGCGGTCGGTTTGAGCAGTTCTTC	CATSGRFEQFF
.	TRBV4-3	TRBJ2-1	TRBD1	TGCGCCAGCAGCCAGGCCACCTCGGGACAGTACTACAATGAGCAGTTCTTC	CASSQATSGQYYNEQFF
.	TRBV2	TRBJ2-3	TRBD2	TGTGCCAGCACCCCAGCGGGGGAGTCGGCAGCAGATACGCAGTATTTT	CASTPAGESAADTQYF
.	TRBV7-2	TRBJ1-4	.	TGTGCCAGCAGCTTAGAAGGGGGGGCTAATGAAAAACTGTTTTTT	CASSLEGGANEKLFF
.	TRBV30	TRBJ2-3	.	TGTGCCTGGGGGAGACAGGTCCCCATTGGACCAGATACGCAGTATTTT	CAWGRQVPIGPDTQYF
.	TRBV28	TRBJ1-5	TRBD1	TGTGCCAGCAGTTTATTAGGTTCTGGGGGGACAGGGGGCATAAGTCAGCCCCAGCATTTT	CASSLLGSGGTGGISQPQHF
.	TRBV6-6	TRBJ2-7	.	TGTGCCAGCAGGGGGCGCTCCTACGAGCAGTACTTC	CASRGRSYEQYF
.	TRBV19	TRBJ2-1	TRBD2	TGTGCCAGTAGTATCCCCGGACTAGCGGAATACAATGAGCAGTTCTTC	CASSIPGLAEYNEQFF
.	TRBV29-1	TRBJ1-4	.	TGCAGCGTTGAAGAGAGGCCCAGCGGTGAAAAACTGTTTTTT	CSVEERPSGEKLFF
.	TRBV28	TRBJ2-6	.	TGTGCCAGCAGTTTCGAGCTGTCTGGGGCCAACGTCCTGACTTTC	CASSFELSGANVLTF
.	TRBV2	TRBJ1-1	.	TGTGCCAGCAGGGATCGGGGGACTGAAGCTTTCTTT	CASRDRGTEAFF
few	TRBV5-1	TRBJ2-1	TRBD2	TGCGCCAGCAGTTTGAGTACTAGCGGGGGGGGGAATGAGCAGTTCTTC	CASSLSTSGGGNEQFF
.	TRBV5-1	TRBJ2-7	TRBD1	TGCGCCAGCAGCGTGACAGGGGGTAGTAGCTACGAGCAGTACTTC	CASSVTGGSSYEQYF
.	TRBV15	TRBJ2-7	.	TGTGCCACCAGCAGAGACATAGGACAGACCTACGAGCAGTACTTC	CATSRDIGQTYEQYF
.	TRBV4-3	TRBJ1-5	.	TGCGCCAGCAGCCAAGCGGAGGGTATCAATCAGCCCCAGCATTTT	CASSQAEGINQPQHF
.	TRBV7-2	TRBJ2-2	TRBD2	TGTGCCAGCAGCTTCATTCTAGCGGGGGGGCGTGGGACCGGGGAGCTGTTTTTT	CASSFILAGGRGTGELFF
.	TRBV15	TRBJ2-5	TRBD1	TGTGCCACCAGCAGAGATAGACAGGGTGTAATCCAAGAGACCCAGTACTTC	CATSRDRQGVIQETQYF
.	TRBV10-2	TRBJ1-3	.	TGCGCCAGCGGGGCGGGGGCGCGTGGAAACACCATATATTTT	CASGAGARGNTIYF
.	TRBV9	TRBJ2-2	.	TGTGCCAGCAGCGTAGGCCGGGTCACCGGGGAGCTGTTTTTT	CASSVGRVTGELFF
few	TRBV6-5	TRBJ1-1	TRBD1	TGTGCCAGCAGAGGGACAGGAGAGCCGAACACTGAAGCTTTCTTT	CASRGTGEPNTEAFF